This TCR beta chain appears in the sequencing data of a study of technical replicates of blood from a few donors. Data came from immunoSEQ multiplex PCR; TCRdb stores just in-frame clones and leaves some out. The table records under 85,000 clones, roughly 89% of them present only once. Germline V gene data show CDR1 as MNHEY and CDR2 as SVGAGI. This CDR3 contains 13 residues. V gave up 6 bases and J gave up 6 bases; unmatched junction bases: 4. The chain has TRBV6-5 and TRBJ2-1; 8 positions agree with TRBD2. The TCR sequence derives from a human donor in good health. Sequences were obtained from T cells isolated from PBMCs. CDR3 bases: TGTGCCAGCAGCGGGAGGGGACCCAATGAGCAGTTCTTC. It is translated as CASSGRGPNEQFF.